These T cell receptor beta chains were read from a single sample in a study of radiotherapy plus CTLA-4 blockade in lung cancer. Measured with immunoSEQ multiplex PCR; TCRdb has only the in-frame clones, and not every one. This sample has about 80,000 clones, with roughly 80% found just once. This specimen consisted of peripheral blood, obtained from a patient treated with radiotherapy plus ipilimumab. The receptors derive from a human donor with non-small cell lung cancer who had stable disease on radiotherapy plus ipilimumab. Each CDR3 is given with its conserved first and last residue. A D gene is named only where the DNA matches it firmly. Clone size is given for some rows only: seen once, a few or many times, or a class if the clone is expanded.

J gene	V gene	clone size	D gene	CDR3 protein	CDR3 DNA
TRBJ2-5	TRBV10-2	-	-	CASSGVMGGGETQYF	TGCGCCAGCAGTGGGGTGATGGGAGGGGGAGAGACCCAGTACTTC
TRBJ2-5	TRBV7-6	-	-	CASRGPATGDGETQYF	TGTGCCAGCAGGGGGCCTGCAACGGGAGATGGAGAGACCCAGTACTTC
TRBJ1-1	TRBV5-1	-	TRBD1	CASSLGDRGRGTEAFF	TGCGCCAGCAGCTTGGGGGACAGGGGGCGGGGCACTGAAGCTTTCTTT
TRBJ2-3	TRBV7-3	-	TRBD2	CASSFGTSGRGDTQYF	TGTGCCAGCAGCTTCGGGACTAGCGGGAGAGGGGATACGCAGTATTTT
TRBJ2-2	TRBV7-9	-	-	CASSLVSGELFF	TGTGCCAGCAGCTTAGTCTCCGGGGAGCTGTTTTTT
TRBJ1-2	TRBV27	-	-	CASRGTNYGYTF	TGTGCCTCCAGGGGTACCAACTATGGCTACACCTTC
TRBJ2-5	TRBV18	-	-	CASSPWQGTETQYF	TGTGCCAGCTCACCATGGCAGGGGACAGAGACCCAGTACTTC
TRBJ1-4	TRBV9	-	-	CASSVGGSTNEKLFF	TGTGCCAGCAGCGTAGGGGGATCAACTAATGAAAAACTGTTTTTT
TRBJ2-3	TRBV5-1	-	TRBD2	CASSSGLAGAMTSSQYF	TGCGCCAGCAGCTCGGGACTAGCGGGAGCCATGACCTCCTCGCAGTATTTT
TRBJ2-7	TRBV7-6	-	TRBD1	CASGSTGTYEQYF	TGTGCCAGCGGGTCGACAGGGACCTACGAGCAGTACTTC
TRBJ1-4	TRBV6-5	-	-	CASRAGGNLEKLFF	TGTGCCAGCAGGGCGGGCGGCAACTTGGAAAAACTGTTTTTT
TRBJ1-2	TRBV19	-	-	CASSSQGGGDYGYTF	TGTGCCAGTAGTTCACAGGGAGGTGGCGATTATGGCTACACCTTC
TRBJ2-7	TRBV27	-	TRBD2	CASSLRAGGGPEEQYF	TGTGCCAGCAGTTTAAGAGCGGGGGGGGGCCCGGAGGAGCAGTACTTC
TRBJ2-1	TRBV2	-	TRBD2	CASREPRLAGDSNEQFF	TGTGCCAGCAGAGAGCCTCGACTAGCGGGAGATAGTAATGAGCAGTTCTTC
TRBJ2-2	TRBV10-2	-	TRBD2	CASSLSSGRLNTGELFF	TGCGCCAGCAGTTTGTCCAGCGGGAGACTGAACACCGGGGAGCTGTTTTTT
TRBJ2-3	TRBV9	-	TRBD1	CASSAGTADTQYF	TGTGCCAGCAGCGCGGGGACAGCAGATACGCAGTATTTT
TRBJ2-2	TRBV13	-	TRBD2	CASSLGLVLAGATNTGELFF	TGTGCCAGCAGCTTAGGCCTTGTACTAGCGGGGGCCACGAACACCGGGGAGCTGTTTTTT
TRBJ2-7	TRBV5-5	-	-	CASSSNSYEQYF	TGTGCCAGCAGCTCAAACTCCTACGAGCAGTACTTC
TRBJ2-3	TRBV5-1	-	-	CASSVGAAPGTDTQYF	TGCGCCAGCAGCGTCGGGGCAGCTCCCGGCACAGATACGCAGTATTTT
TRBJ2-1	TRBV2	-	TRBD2	CASSELRGGYEQFF	TGTGCCAGCAGTGAGCTGCGGGGGGGCTATGAGCAGTTCTTC
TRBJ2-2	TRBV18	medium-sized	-	CASSPTANTGELFF	TGTGCCAGCTCACCGACAGCGAACACCGGGGAGCTGTTTTTT
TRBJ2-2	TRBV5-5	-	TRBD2	CARRGGDGLANTGELFF	TGTGCCAGGCGGGGTGGGGACGGACTAGCGAACACCGGGGAGCTGTTTTTT
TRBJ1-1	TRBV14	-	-	CASSQAQGWGRKNTEAFF	TGTGCCAGCAGCCAAGCGCAGGGATGGGGACGGAAGAACACTGAAGCTTTCTTT
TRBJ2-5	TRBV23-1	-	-	CASSQSAQGRVRRGTQYF	TGCGCCAGCAGTCAATCGGCCCAGGGGCGTGTAAGGAGAGGGACCCAGTACTTC
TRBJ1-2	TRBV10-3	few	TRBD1	CAISESGDRAFYGYTF	TGTGCCATCAGTGAGTCGGGGGACAGGGCCTTCTATGGCTACACCTTC
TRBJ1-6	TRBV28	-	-	CASSRRSYNSPLHF	TGTGCCAGCAGCCGGAGGTCCTATAATTCACCCCTCCACTTT
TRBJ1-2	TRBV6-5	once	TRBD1	CASSVTGGSYGYTF	TGTGCCAGCAGTGTGACAGGGGGCTCCTATGGCTACACCTTC
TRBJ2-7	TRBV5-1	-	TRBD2	CASSLLAGVPEQYF	TGCGCCAGCAGCTTGTTAGCGGGAGTCCCCGAGCAGTACTTC
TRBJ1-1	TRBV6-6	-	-	CASKGPMNTEAFF	TGTGCCAGCAAAGGACCCATGAACACTGAAGCTTTCTTT
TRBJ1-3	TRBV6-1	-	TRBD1	CASSLDRGRNTIYF	TGTGCCAGCAGCTTAGACAGGGGCCGAAACACCATATATTTT
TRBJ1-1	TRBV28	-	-	CASSYGRWGGNTEAFF	TGTGCCAGCAGTTATGGGCGGTGGGGAGGGAACACTGAAGCTTTCTTT
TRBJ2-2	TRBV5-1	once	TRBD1	CASSGRQGITGELFF	TGCGCCAGCAGTGGGAGACAGGGGATTACCGGGGAGCTGTTTTTT
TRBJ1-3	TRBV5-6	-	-	CASSLGTGAGNTIYF	TGTGCCAGCAGTCTTGGGACGGGGGCTGGAAACACCATATATTTT
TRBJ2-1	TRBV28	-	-	CASNPQGSYNEQFF	TGTGCCAGCAATCCTCAAGGCTCCTACAATGAGCAGTTCTTC
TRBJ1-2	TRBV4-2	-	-	CASSQEVGNNYGYTF	TGTGCCAGCAGCCAAGAAGTGGGGAACAACTATGGCTACACCTTC
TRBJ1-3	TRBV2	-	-	CASSELGNTIYF	TGTGCCAGCAGTGAATTAGGAAACACCATATATTTT
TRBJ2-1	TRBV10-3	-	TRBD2	CAIPGLAALEQFF	TGTGCCATACCGGGACTAGCGGCCCTTGAGCAGTTCTTC
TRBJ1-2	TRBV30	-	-	CAWSEGRVDSLGYTF	TGTGCCTGGAGCGAAGGACGTGTCGATTCCCTTGGCTACACCTTC
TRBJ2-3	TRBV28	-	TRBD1	CASSLLTGSVDTQYF	TGTGCCAGCAGTTTATTGACAGGGAGTGTAGATACGCAGTATTTT
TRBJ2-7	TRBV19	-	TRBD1	CASKLGQGLYEQYF	TGTGCCAGTAAGTTGGGACAGGGCCTCTACGAGCAGTACTTC
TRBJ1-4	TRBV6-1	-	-	CASSEAVYGEEKLFF	TGTGCCAGCAGTGAAGCCGTGTACGGGGAGGAAAAACTGTTTTTT
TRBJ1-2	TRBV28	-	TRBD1	CASSGDRGRKGGYTF	TGTGCCAGCAGTGGGGACAGGGGGCGCAAGGGTGGCTACACCTTC
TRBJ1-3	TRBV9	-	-	CASSAGTLGGNTIYF	TGTGCCAGCAGCGCCGGGACCTTAGGGGGAAACACCATATATTTT
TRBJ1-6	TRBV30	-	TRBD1	CAWGPRTGSSYNSPLHF	TGTGCCTGGGGCCCCCGGACAGGGAGCTCCTATAATTCACCCCTCCACTTT
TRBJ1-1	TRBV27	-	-	CASSSLLFSVNTEAFF	TGTGCCAGCAGTTCCCTCCTATTCAGCGTGAACACTGAAGCTTTCTTT
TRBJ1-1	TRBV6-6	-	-	CASSYDSGAREAFF	TGTGCCAGCAGTTATGATTCTGGGGCTCGAGAAGCTTTCTTT
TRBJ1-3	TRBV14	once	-	CASSQVSDLLSGNTIYF	TGTGCCAGCAGCCAAGTGTCGGATCTCCTCTCTGGAAACACCATATATTTT
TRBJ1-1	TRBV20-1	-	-	CRGRVGTEAFF	TGCAGAGGAAGGGTGGGCACTGAAGCTTTCTTT
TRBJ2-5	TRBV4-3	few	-	CASSPPGGTEQETQYF	TGCGCCAGCAGCCCTCCCGGCGGGACAGAACAAGAGACCCAGTACTTC
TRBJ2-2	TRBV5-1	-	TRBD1	CASSPRTGVNTGELFF	TGCGCCAGCAGCCCTAGGACAGGAGTGAACACCGGGGAGCTGTTTTTT
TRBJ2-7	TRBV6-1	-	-	CASSRTDYLSYEQYF	TGTGCCAGCAGCAGGACGGACTACCTCTCCTACGAGCAGTACTTC
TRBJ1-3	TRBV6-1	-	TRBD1	CASSETGRANTIYF	TGTGCCAGCAGTGAGACAGGGAGGGCAAACACCATATATTTT
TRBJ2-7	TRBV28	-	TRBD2	CASGGRDLSYEQYF	TGTGCCAGCGGAGGGAGGGACCTCTCCTACGAGCAGTACTTC